The clone carrying this TCR beta chain occurred many times. Its antigen is not known. Findings of the study overall: The TCR gene usage of tumor memory CD4+ T cells clustered together with blood and lymph node memory CD4+ cells and with lymph node naive CD4+ cells.

Full-length variable regions came from constant-region reverse primers plus semi-nested Nested Universal Primer A PCR. TCRdb independently ran MiXCR on the 5' RACE reads; one entry per CDR3 protein. The sample yields more than 55,000 distinct CDR3 sequences, about 20% seen once. Cells sorted as Tregs were CD4+, CD25+ and CD127-/low. The germline gives CDR1 SQVTM, CDR2 ANQGSEA. The CDR3 extends over 12 amino acids. V was clipped by 6 bases and J by 2 bases, with 10 bases between them. This clonotype was sampled from a female donor with breast cancer. This sequence joins TRBV29-1 and TRBJ1-2; D is unclear. Source material: tumor-infiltrating Tregs sorted from the breast tumor. The CDR3 is CSVSWANYGYTF. CDR3 DNA: TGCAGCGTAAGCTGGGCCAACTATGGCTACACCTTC.